This T cell receptor (beta chain) derives from a study of T cell responses to AZD1222 COVID-19 vaccine. Study observations and caveats: The peak T cell response came first, and repertoires were sampled only after it. Breadth and depth of Spike-specific TCRs rose after two AZD1222 doses. The donors showed a predominance of white British ancestry and of females, with possible underestimation of clonal diversity.

Clones were read by immunoSEQ multiplex PCR, and TCRdb kept only the in-frame ones, dropping some. The data show some 130,000 clones, approximately 84% seen once. This clone was observed a few times. Antigen: not known. The ends were cut back, 8 bases at V and 4 bases at J, with 12 bases in the middle. Germline-derived CDR1 and CDR2 are MDHEN and SYDVKM. The length of the CDR3 is 12 residues. V and J are TRBV28 and TRBJ2-7, with D possibly TRBD1 on 6 matching bases. The sample here was peripheral blood, taken on day 0 of AZD1222 vaccination. The clonotype comes from an adult in good health. The CDR3 here is CASRDTQYEQYF. The CDR3 DNA is TGTGCCAGCCGGGACACCCAATACGAGCAGTACTTC.